These 7 T cell receptor beta chains came from one sample sequenced in a study of blood T cell repertoires in COVID-19. Assay: immunoSEQ multiplex PCR; the TCRdb copy retains only in-frame clones and omits some. The table shows about 59,000 clones, with about 73% occurring only once. The specimen sequenced was peripheral blood. These receptors originate from a woman aged 45-59 years with active or convalescent COVID-19.

The gene calls are TRBV3-1 (or the pseudogene TRBV3-2) and TRBJ2-3, with 7 bases aligning to TRBD2. J gave up 1 base and V 2 bases, and 3 bases lay outside the gene matches. The CDR3 loop spans 15 amino acids. The germline V gene encodes CDR1 LGHDT and CDR2 YNNKEL (reference sequence). As DNA, the CDR3 is TGTGCCAGCAGCCAAAGAGCGGGACGCACAGATACGCAGTATTTT. As protein: CASSQRAGRTDTQYF.

In this sample, this clone turned up once. The CDR3 protein is CSGLAGGGETQYF. In DNA form, the CDR3 reads TGCAGCGGCCTAGCGGGAGGAGGGGAGACCCAGTACTTC. The V call is TRBV29-1, the J call TRBJ2-5; 11 bases align to TRBD2. The V segment lost 7 bases and the J segment 5 bases; nucleotides outside the gene matches: 6. The CDR3 sequence is 13 residues long. Per the germline V gene, CDR1 is SQVTM and CDR2 is ANQGSEA.

The chain uses TRBV7-9 and TRBJ2-7; 7 bases line up with TRBD1. This CDR3 region has 15 residues. V trimming: 4 bases; J trimming: 0 bases; junction bases outside the gene matches: 6. Germline V gene data show CDR1 as SEHNR and CDR2 as FQNEAQ (reference sequence). CDR3 loop: CASSSRTGYSYEQYF. The DNA for the CDR3 is TGTGCCAGCAGCTCTAGGACAGGCTACTCCTACGAGCAGTACTTC. Together with reference TRBV7-9 and TRBJ2-7, the CDR3 gives the full variable domain: DTGVSQNPRHKITKRGQNVTFRCDPISEHNRLYWYRQTLGQGPEFLTYFQNEAQLEKSRLLSDRFSAERPKGSFSTLEIQRTEQGDSAMYLCASSSRTGYSYEQYFGPGTRLTVT.

This clone was found a few times. J is TRBJ2-7 and V is TRBV5-1; no firm D call. CDR3 length equals 13 residues. Germline loops: CDR1 SGHRS, CDR2 YFSETQ. Trimming shortened V by 0 bases and J by 6 bases, and 10 bases separated the two germline ends. CDR3 sequence (DNA): TGCGCCAGCAGCTTGGTCCAGTCGGGCGAGCAGTACTTC. It translates to CASSLVQSGEQYF.

This clone was seen just once. The chain employs TRBV7-6 and TRBJ2-1; 7 nucleotides agree with TRBD2. The CDR3 contains 17 residues. J gave up 3 bases and V 1 base, and 9 bases lay outside the gene matches. Germline CDR1 reads SGHVS; CDR2 reads FNYEAQ. The CDR3 bases are TGTGCCAGCAGCTTAGTTCCAGCGGGAAGGCTCTACAATGAGCAGTTCTTC. Translation gives CASSLVPAGRLYNEQFF.

This sequence joins TRBV7-8 and TRBJ1-5, with D possibly TRBD1 on 6 matching bases. V lost 2 bases and J 1 base, leaving 9 bases between the germline ends. The CDR3 is 15 amino acids. CDR1 is SGHVS, CDR2 FQNEAQ, per germline. This CDR3 is CASSLSRGSNQPQHF. CDR3 DNA sequence: TGTGCCAGCAGCTTAAGCAGGGGAAGCAATCAGCCCCAGCATTTT.

The V call is TRBV5-4, the J call TRBJ2-1, with a tentative D call TRBD2 (5 bases). The CDR3 contains 14 residues. Germline V gives CDR1 SGHNT, CDR2 YYREEE (reference sequence). Trimming took off 0 bases at V and 8 bases at J, with 12 bases between the two ends. This CDR3 is CASSLELVRDEQFF. The CDR3 nucleotides are TGTGCCAGCAGCTTGGAACTAGTTCGCGATGAGCAGTTCTTC. The full variable domain, rest sourced from reference TRBV5-4 and TRBJ2-1, is ETGVTQSPTHLIKTRGQQVTLRCSSQSGHNTVSWYQQALGQGPQFIFQYYREEENGRGNFPPRFSGLQFPNYSSELNVNALELDDSALYLCASSLELVRDEQFFGPGTRLTVL.